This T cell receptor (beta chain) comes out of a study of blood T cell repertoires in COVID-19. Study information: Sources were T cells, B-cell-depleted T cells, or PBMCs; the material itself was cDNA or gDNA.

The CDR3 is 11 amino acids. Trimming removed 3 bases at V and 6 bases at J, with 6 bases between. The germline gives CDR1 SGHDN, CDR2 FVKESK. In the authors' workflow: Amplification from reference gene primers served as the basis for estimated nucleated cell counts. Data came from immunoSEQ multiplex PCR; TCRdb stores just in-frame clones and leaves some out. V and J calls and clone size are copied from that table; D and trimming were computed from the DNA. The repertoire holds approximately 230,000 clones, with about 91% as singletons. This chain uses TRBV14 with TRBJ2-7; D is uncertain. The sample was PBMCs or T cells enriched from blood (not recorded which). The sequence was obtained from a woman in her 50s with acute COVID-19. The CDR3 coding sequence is TGTGCCAGCAGCCAGTTCGGCGAGCAGTACTTC. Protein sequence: CASSQFGEQYF. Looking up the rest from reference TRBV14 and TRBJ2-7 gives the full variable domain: EAGVTQFPSHSVIEKGQTVTLRCDPISGHDNLYWYRRVMGKEIKFLLHFVKESKQDESGMPNNRFLAERTGGTYSTLKVQPAELEDSGVYFCASSQFGEQYFGPGTRLTVT.